The rows below give T cell receptor beta chains drawn from one sample of a study of CXCR3-negative and CXCR3-positive naive CD8 T cells. TCRdb derives one entry per CDR3 protein from the 5' RACE reads, leaving out DNA. This table lists around 40,000 distinct CDR3 sequences. The specimen sequenced was memory CD8+ T cells from blood. The receptors shown here come from a human donor in good health. Some clones in this sample may be carry-over from other donors' samples. Both conserved end residues are part of each CDR3.

j_gene: TRBJ2-1
len: 12
v_gene: TRBV27
CDR3aa: CASSWGGNEQFF

j_gene: TRBJ1-6
len: 12
v_gene: TRBV7-9
CDR3aa: CASRQDNSPLHF

j_gene: TRBJ2-5
len: 13
v_gene: TRBV28
CDR3aa: CASSPTSSTAQYF

j_gene: TRBJ2-3
len: 15
v_gene: TRBV28
CDR3aa: CASSSGTVDTDTQYF

j_gene: TRBJ2-7
len: 15
v_gene: TRBV28
CDR3aa: CASSHLAGSSYEQYF

j_gene: TRBJ2-7
len: 14
v_gene: TRBV7-9
CDR3aa: CASSLAGGPYEQYF

j_gene: TRBJ1-4
len: 15
v_gene: TRBV7-2
CDR3aa: CASSLRTGVNEKLFF

j_gene: TRBJ1-2
len: 14
v_gene: TRBV28
CDR3aa: CASSPMGANYGYTF

j_gene: TRBJ2-7
len: 14
v_gene: TRBV15
CDR3aa: CATSRAGELSEQYF

j_gene: TRBJ1-1
len: 15
v_gene: TRBV28
CDR3aa: CASSLPLGGNTEAFF

j_gene: TRBJ1-5
len: 11
v_gene: TRBV10-2
CDR3aa: CASSEGERRHF

j_gene: TRBJ1-2
len: 12
v_gene: TRBV20-1
CDR3aa: CSARDPAGGYTF

j_gene: TRBJ2-1
len: 14
v_gene: TRBV29-1
CDR3aa: CSAPRGPSYNEQFF

j_gene: TRBJ2-1
len: 15
v_gene: TRBV3-1
CDR3aa: CASSQDRPARIEQFF

j_gene: TRBJ2-5
len: 16
v_gene: TRBV21-1
CDR3aa: CASSKDASSGKETQYF

j_gene: TRBJ2-2
len: 13
v_gene: TRBV29-1
CDR3aa: CSVPSHNGGELFF

j_gene: TRBJ2-1
len: 12
v_gene: TRBV12-3/TRBV12-4
CDR3aa: CASSKGLFEQFF

j_gene: TRBJ1-1
len: 17
v_gene: TRBV28
CDR3aa: CASSPGTGGWMNTEAFF

j_gene: TRBJ1-2
len: 16
v_gene: TRBV20-1
CDR3aa: CSAREVEGNTDYGYTF

j_gene: TRBJ1-1
len: 14
v_gene: TRBV29-1
CDR3aa: CSARHGPTNTEAFF